This TCR beta chain was sequenced in a study of shared clonotypes between healthy human individuals. CD45RO-negative, CCR7-selected cells formed the naive CD8 fraction, which excluded terminally differentiated effector memory CD45RA+ cells. Trimming left V 2 bases short and J 2 bases short, with 15 bases between. CDR3 length: 15 residues. Germline V gene lookup returns CDR1 GTSNPN and CDR2 SVGIG (reference sequence). The protocol was immunoSEQ multiplex PCR, while the TCRdb copy is restricted to in-frame clones and leaves out a portion. The sample carries 1.5 million to 2.5 million clones, approximately 94% recorded once.

The sequence derives from a man between 18 and 29 years old in good health. This rearrangement joins TRBV30 to TRBJ1-1; tentatively, D is TRBD1 (6 bases). Material: naive CD8+ T cells sorted from blood. CDR3 bases: TGTGCCTGGAGTCCCTCCAGGGGCCACAACACTGAAGCTTTCTTT. Residues: CAWSPSRGHNTEAFF.